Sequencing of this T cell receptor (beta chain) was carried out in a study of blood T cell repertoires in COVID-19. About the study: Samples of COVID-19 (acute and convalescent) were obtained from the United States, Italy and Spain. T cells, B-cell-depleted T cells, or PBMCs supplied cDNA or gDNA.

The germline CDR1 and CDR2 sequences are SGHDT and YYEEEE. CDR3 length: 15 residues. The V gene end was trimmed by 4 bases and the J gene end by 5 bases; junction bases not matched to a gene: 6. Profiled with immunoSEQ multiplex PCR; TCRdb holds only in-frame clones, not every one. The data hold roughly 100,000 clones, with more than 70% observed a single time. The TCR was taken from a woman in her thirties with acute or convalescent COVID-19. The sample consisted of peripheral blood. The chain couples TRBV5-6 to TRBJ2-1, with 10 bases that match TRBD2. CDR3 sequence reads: CASSLIAGGHNEQFF. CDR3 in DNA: TGTGCCAGCAGCCTAATAGCGGGGGGTCACAATGAGCAGTTCTTC.